This T cell receptor beta chain was obtained from a study of control samples from healthy donors and cancer patients (dated by TCRdb to about 2020). Comment on this clone: What antigen it recognizes has not been identified. No base qualities exist here, and no much larger clone lies one base off it. Other DNA sequences in this specimen translate into the identical CDR3.

The V and J ends are trimmed by 4 bases and 4 bases, leaving 13 bases between them. Inclusive of the bounding cysteine and phenylalanine, the CDR3 is 13 residues long. Only the CDR3 portion is preserved as DNA: 39 bases, with reading frame beginning at the first base. The germline V gene specifies SQVTM as CDR1 and ANQGSEA as CDR2. Libraries were constructed by the immunoSEQ multiplex PCR assay. TCRdb took this table from immuneACCESS and kept in-frame rearrangements with V and J called. Such tables lack part of the clones; where checked against another copy, unresolved V genes explain under half of the gap, and the rest is unexplained. This sample gives 95,000 to 150,000 clones in total; about 91% of them show up just once. The biggest ten clones account for approximately 3.2% of the sample.

The chain employs TRBV29-1 and TRBJ2-5; the D assignment is uncertain and may be TRBD1 or TRBD2, with 6 bases supporting each. The sequencing sample was made of blood. The receptor was derived from a man aged 35-49 years in good health. The CDR3 reads CSVVQGAGETQYF. The nucleotides read TGCAGCGTTGTACAGGGAGCGGGAGAGACCCAGTACTTC.